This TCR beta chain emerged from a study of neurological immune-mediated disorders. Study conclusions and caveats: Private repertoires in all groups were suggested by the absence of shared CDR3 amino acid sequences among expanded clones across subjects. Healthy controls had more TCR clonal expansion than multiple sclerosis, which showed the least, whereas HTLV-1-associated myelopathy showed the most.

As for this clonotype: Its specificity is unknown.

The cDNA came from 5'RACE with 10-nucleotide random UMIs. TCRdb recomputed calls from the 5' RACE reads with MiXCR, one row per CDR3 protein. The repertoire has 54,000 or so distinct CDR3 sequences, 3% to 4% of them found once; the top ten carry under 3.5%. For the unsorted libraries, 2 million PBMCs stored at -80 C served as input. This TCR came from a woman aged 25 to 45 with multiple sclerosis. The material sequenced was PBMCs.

The CDR3: CASSLAGTGTDTQYF. The DNA of the CDR3 is TGTGCCAGCAGTCTCGCGGGGACAGGGACAGATACGCAGTATTTT. V and J are TRBV27 and TRBJ2-3; TRBD1 agrees at 9 bases. Losses at the gene ends were 5 bases for V and 3 bases for J; bases not matched to a gene: 6. Germline V gives CDR1 MNHEY, CDR2 SMNVEV (reference sequence). The CDR3 totals 15 residues.